The 28 T cell receptor beta chains below all came from one sample that was sequenced in a study of glioma-infiltrating T cells after dendritic cell vaccination. Some clones are missing from TCRdb's copy, which holds only in-frame ones; the method was immunoSEQ multiplex PCR. The profile shows about 96,000 clones, about 80% of them singletons. The source material was blood, sampled before dendritic cell vaccination. The receptors here all came from a human donor with glioblastoma.

The chain links TRBV18 to TRBJ2-3; 7 bases match TRBD1. CDR1 is KGHSH and CDR2 is LQKENI in the germline V gene. This CDR3 is built from 16 residues. The V and J ends lost 2 bases and 0 bases, in that order; junction bases with no gene match: 5. This CDR3 is CASSPMGQRSTDTQYF. CDR3 coding DNA: TGTGCCAGCTCACCAATGGGACAGAGAAGCACAGATACGCAGTATTTT.

V usage is TRBV19 and J usage is TRBJ2-2; 7 nucleotides align to TRBD1. In germline, CDR1 is LNHDA, CDR2 SQIVND (reference sequence). CDR3 length equals 15 residues. V gave up 5 bases and J gave up 7 bases; unmatched junction bases: 10. CDR3 loop: CASSPSRGQGGELFF. CDR3 sequence (DNA): TGTGCCAGTAGTCCCTCGAGGGGGCAGGGCGGGGAGCTGTTTTTT.

This clone was found a few times. CDR3 amino acids: CSVGSGTETQYF. The CDR3 DNA is TGCAGCGTTGGTAGCGGTACGGAGACCCAGTACTTC. The V call is TRBV29-1, the J call TRBJ2-5, with D tentatively TRBD2 (6 bases). This CDR3 spans 12 amino acids. CDR1 is SQVTM and CDR2 is ANQGSEA in the germline V gene. Trimming removed 4 bases from V and 5 bases from J, with 11 bases in between.

This chain links TRBV5-4 with TRBJ1-2; D uncertain. The length of the CDR3 is 13 residues. V gave up 4 bases and J gave up 5 bases, with 12 bases separating them. CDR1 and CDR2 (germline): SGHNT, YYREEE (reference sequence). CDR3 amino acids: CASSPEYAYGYTF. DNA of the CDR3: TGTGCCAGCAGCCCTGAGTACGCGTATGGCTACACCTTC.

The chain joins TRBV18 to TRBJ1-3, with D hard to call. Trimming left V 0 bases short and J 8 bases short, with 8 bases between. The germline CDR1 and CDR2 sequences are KGHSH and LQKENI. The CDR3 length is 13 residues. In nucleotides, the CDR3 is TGTGCCAGCTCACCACCACCGAGGGACACCATATATTTT. This gives the protein CASSPPPRDTIYF.

The rearrangement links TRBV6-6 to TRBJ2-4, with a possible D match to TRBD2 (6 bases). This CDR3 has 14 residues. CDR1 and CDR2 (germline): MNHNY, SVGAGI (reference sequence). V shed 6 bases and J shed 1 base, with 10 bases lying between them. The CDR3 spells CASRRGEAKNIQYF. The CDR3, as DNA: TGTGCCAGCAGGCGCGGGGAGGCCAAAAACATTCAGTACTTC.

The V and J genes are TRBV6-1 and TRBJ2-3; TRBD2 aligns across 8 bases. Looked up from germline, CDR1 is MNHNS and CDR2 is SASEGT. There are 14 residues in the CDR3. Losses at the gene ends were 8 bases for V and 3 bases for J; bases not matched to a gene: 7. The DNA for the CDR3 is TGTGCCAGCGCCCGACTAGCGCGAACAGATACGCAGTATTTT. Protein: CASARLARTDTQYF.

There are a few counts of this clone. The CDR3 loop is CASSEAGGEKLFF. CDR3 nucleotides: TGTGCCAGCAGTGAAGCGGGAGGGGAAAAACTGTTTTTT. The chain joins TRBV6-1 to TRBJ1-4; D is unresolved. Germline V gene lookup returns CDR1 MNHNS and CDR2 SASEGT. There are 13 residues in the CDR3. V was clipped by 0 bases and J by 8 bases, with 7 bases between them.

A single count supports this clone. The V call is TRBV7-9, the J call TRBJ2-1; 7 bases are shared with TRBD2. This CDR3 region has 17 residues. Losses at the gene ends were 0 bases for V and 7 bases for J; bases not matched to a gene: 12. CDR1 SEHNR and CDR2 FQNEAQ come from the germline V gene (reference sequence). DNA of the CDR3: TGTGCCAGCAGCTTAGCGCGGGGGAGGGCGGGTTTGAATGAGCAGTTCTTC. Amino acids: CASSLARGRAGLNEQFF.

The chain uses TRBV10-3 and TRBJ1-2; D remains ambiguous. V shed 7 bases and J shed 4 bases, with 16 bases lying between them. The CDR3 is 14 amino acids. CDR1 is ENHRY and CDR2 is SYGVKD in the germline V gene. In DNA form, the CDR3 reads TGTGCCATCACCACAGAGCCCCAAGTCTATGGCTACACCTTC. Translating it yields CAITTEPQVYGYTF.

The V gene is TRBV19, the J gene TRBJ2-6; 8 bases are a match to TRBD1. The CDR3 totals 15 residues. Germline V gives CDR1 LNHDA, CDR2 SQIVND (reference sequence). V was pared by 9 bases and J by 3 bases, with 7 bases of the junction left unmatched. CDR3 sequence: CASHQGADGANVLTF. The CDR3 DNA reads as TGTGCCAGCCATCAGGGGGCGGATGGGGCCAACGTCCTGACTTTC.

V usage is TRBV6-6 and J usage is TRBJ1-5, with D tentatively TRBD1 (5 bases). The CDR3 covers 13 residues. The V and J ends lost 10 bases and 0 bases respectively, with 10 bases between them. CDR1 and CDR2 (germline): MNHNY, SVGAGI (reference sequence). The CDR3 spells CANGHISNQPQHF. The DNA of the CDR3 is TGTGCCAACGGACACATTAGCAATCAGCCCCAGCATTTT.

There are a few counts of this clone. V and J are TRBV9 and TRBJ1-5; D is perhaps TRBD1 (5 bases). The CDR3 runs 14 residues. Germline V gene data show CDR1 as SGDLS and CDR2 as YYNGEE. Between the trimmed V and J ends, which lost 3 bases and 4 bases, there was a span of 11 bases. CDR3 in DNA: TGTGCCAGCAGCGGACGTGGGGGGAATCAGCCCCAGCATTTT. Its translation: CASSGRGGNQPQHF.

V is TRBV30 and J is TRBJ2-7; perhaps TRBD2 as D (6 bases). The V end lost 0 bases, the J end lost 2 bases, and 11 bases lay between the germline ends. The length of the CDR3 is 14 residues. Germline V lookup: CDR1 GTSNPN, CDR2 SVGIG (reference sequence). The DNA of the CDR3 is TGTGCCTGGAGTGTAAAGGGACTCGCCTACGAGCAGTACTTC. It yields the protein CAWSVKGLAYEQYF.

The chain employs TRBV19 and TRBJ2-3; 11 bases align to TRBD2. Per germline, CDR1 LNHDA and CDR2 SQIVND (reference sequence). J was trimmed by 6 bases and V by 4 bases; bases with no gene match: 9. The CDR3 has 16 residues. The CDR3: CASSTQLAGVVDTQYF. The CDR3 bases are TGTGCCAGTAGTACCCAACTAGCGGGGGTAGTGGATACGCAGTATTTT.

This chain connects TRBV20-1 to TRBJ2-7, with unresolved D. V lost 0 bases and J lost 4, with 4 bases in between. The CDR3 runs to 11 residues. Germline V CDR1 and CDR2: DFQATT, SNEGSKA (reference sequence). The CDR3 protein is CSARDPYEQYF. CDR3 nucleotides: TGCAGTGCTAGAGATCCGTACGAGCAGTACTTC.

As for this clone: Other nucleotide sequences in the sample specify the same CDR3. The chain links TRBV30 to TRBJ1-2, with 7 nucleotides matching TRBD1. Trimming cost V 0 bases and J 5 bases; bases outside gene matches: 6. The CDR3 contains 14 residues. The germline gives CDR1 GTSNPN, CDR2 SVGIG (reference sequence). The CDR3 is CAWSVGPGGYGYTF. CDR3 nucleotides: TGTGCCTGGAGTGTAGGGCCAGGGGGGTATGGCTACACCTTC.

The V gene is TRBV7-6, the J gene TRBJ2-7; D is ambiguous. V lost 3 bases and J 3 bases, leaving 9 bases between the germline ends. This CDR3 region has 13 residues. The germline gives CDR1 SGHVS, CDR2 FNYEAQ. The CDR3 loop reads CASSLGQLYEQYF. CDR3 in DNA: TGTGCCAGCAGCTTGGGCCAACTCTACGAGCAGTACTTC.

This chain joins TRBV30 and TRBJ2-1, with TRBD1 matching 8 bases. CDR3 length: 14 amino acids. From germline, CDR1 is GTSNPN and CDR2 SVGIG (reference sequence). The junction had 3 bases not matched to a gene; V was cut back by 5 bases and J by 0 bases. The CDR3 here is CAWQGAPSYNEQFF. CDR3 coding DNA: TGTGCCTGGCAGGGGGCTCCCTCCTACAATGAGCAGTTCTTC.

Remarks on this clone: Compared with germline, one end of the junction differs, possibly owing to a read error. The CDR3 DNA reads TGTGCCAGCAGGGAAGGAGGGGGGGACGGGACCCAGTACTTC. This translates into CASREGGGDGTQYF. This chain links TRBV6-1 with TRBJ2-5, with a weak D call TRBD2 (7 bases). CDR1 is MNHNS and CDR2 is SASEGT in the germline V gene. The CDR3 spans 14 residues.

The chain uses TRBV5-1 and TRBJ2-1; TRBD2 matches at 9 bases. This CDR3 has 15 amino acids. J lost 7 bases, V lost 1 base, and 6 bases had no gene match. Germline CDR1 is SGHRS and CDR2 is YFSETQ. CDR3 region: CASSLSSGRQNEQFF. CDR3 nucleotide sequence: TGCGCCAGCAGCTTGAGTAGCGGGAGACAGAATGAGCAGTTCTTC.

J is TRBJ1-5 and V is TRBV19, with TRBD1 matching over 9 bases. Germline V CDR1 and CDR2: LNHDA, SQIVND (reference sequence). The CDR3 sequence is 14 residues long. The V segment lost 5 bases and the J segment 3 bases; nucleotides outside the gene matches: 2. CDR3 in amino acids: CASSRTGDNQPQHF. In DNA form, the CDR3 reads TGTGCCAGTAGTCGGACAGGGGACAATCAGCCCCAGCATTTT. The full variable domain, with the rest looked up from reference TRBV19 and TRBJ1-5, is DGGITQSPKYLFRKEGQNVTLSCEQNLNHDAMYWYRQDPGQGLRLIYYSQIVNDFQKGDIAEGYSVSREKKESFPLTVTSAQKNPTAFYLCASSRTGDNQPQHFGDGTRLSIL.

V is TRBV9 and J is TRBJ2-1, with TRBD2 matching over 9 bases. V gave up 0 bases and J gave up 5 bases; unmatched junction bases: 6. The length of the CDR3 is 16 residues. Germline V gene data show CDR1 as SGDLS and CDR2 as YYNGEE. The CDR3 spells CASSVGGSGSHNEQFF. The DNA for the CDR3 is TGTGCCAGCAGCGTAGGGGGTAGCGGGAGTCACAATGAGCAGTTCTTC.

V gene TRBV19 combines with J gene TRBJ2-1, with D possibly being TRBD2 (5 bases). The germline V gene encodes CDR1 LNHDA and CDR2 SQIVND (reference sequence). The germline V and J ends were trimmed by 7 bases and 5 bases, with 15 bases remaining between them. The CDR3 sequence is 14 residues long. The CDR3 bases are TGTGCCAGTACCCCGGGATTTTATAACAATGAGCAGTTCTTC. It yields the protein CASTPGFYNNEQFF.

The V call is TRBV30, the J call TRBJ2-2; possible D gene TRBD2, 7 bases. Germline values: CDR1 GTSNPN, CDR2 SVGIG (reference sequence). This CDR3 spans 14 amino acids. V lost 0 bases to trimming and J lost 5 bases, with 10 bases between them. CDR3 coding DNA: TGTGCCTGGAGTGTAGGGGGGGTAACCGGGGAGCTGTTTTTT. Translation gives CAWSVGGVTGELFF.

The rearrangement joins TRBV9 to TRBJ1-1; D remains unclear. The CDR3 consists of 13 residues. The V end lost 3 bases, the J end lost 4 bases, and 10 bases lay between the germline ends. Per germline, CDR1 SGDLS and CDR2 YYNGEE. In DNA, the CDR3 is TGTGCCAGCAGCGGACACGTGGGCACTGAAGCTTTCTTT. This sequence encodes CASSGHVGTEAFF.

This clone has just one count. Germline and junction disagree at one end, which may indicate a read error. V is TRBV5-6 and J is TRBJ1-1; no clear D. Germline V gene lookup returns CDR1 SGHDT and CDR2 YYEEEE. This CDR3 has 12 amino acids. The CDR3 sequence: CASSLSERRGVF. As DNA, the CDR3 is TGTGCCAGCAGCTTGAGTGAGCGTAGAGGTGTCTTT.

This clone has just one count. The CDR3 DNA is TGTGCCAGTTCCCGGAGGGGAGCCTACGAGCAGTACTTC. Amino acids: CASSRRGAYEQYF. The chain has TRBV2 and TRBJ2-7; D possibly corresponds to TRBD2 (6 bases). The CDR3 runs to 13 residues. Germline CDR1 and CDR2: SNHLY and FYNNEI. V lost 9 bases, J lost 2 bases, and 14 bases lay in between.